The 27 T cell receptor beta chains below all came from one sample that was sequenced in a study of T-cell reconstitution after alpha-beta-depleted transplantation in children. Researchers prepared the TCRbeta library using unique molecular identifiers, the study reports. MiXCR, run by TCRdb on the PCR reads, gives a single entry per CDR3 protein. The table shows hundreds of thousands of distinct CDR3 sequences, with around 15% occurring only once. Sample: PBMCs, mostly from graft donor cells, taken 360 days after TCRalphabeta/CD19-depleted stem cell transplant. The receptors were gathered from a boy younger than two who had a stem cell transplant for Wiskott-Aldrich syndrome, so the T cells may come from the graft donor.

This clonotype was detected only a few times. The genes are TRBV10-3 and TRBJ2-2, with TRBD2 matching 7 bases. From germline, CDR1 is ENHRY and CDR2 SYGVKD. The J segment lost 0 bases and the V segment lost 7 bases, leaving 8 bases of the junction unmatched. This CDR3 has 16 amino acids. The CDR3 DNA reads as TGTGCCATCACCCTGGGAGGGGACGCGAACACCGGGGAGCTGTTTTTT. It yields the protein CAITLGGDANTGELFF.

The rearrangement joins TRBV4-3 to TRBJ2-1; D is unresolved. V was shortened by 3 bases and J by 4 bases, with 10 bases between the two germline ends. CDR1 is LGHNA and CDR2 is YSLEER in the germline V gene. This CDR3 has 14 residues. The CDR3 is CASSQGNYYNEQFF. As DNA, the CDR3 is TGCGCCAGCAGCCAGGGAAACTATTACAATGAGCAGTTCTTC.

This clonotype was detected ten times or more. This chain joins TRBV15 and TRBJ2-1; 9 bases are shared with TRBD2. The CDR3 consists of 17 residues. V was pared by 5 bases and J by 5 bases, with 13 bases of the junction left unmatched. From germline, CDR1 is LNHNV and CDR2 YYDKDF (reference sequence). The CDR3: CATSGATWTSANNEQFF. Written as DNA, the CDR3 is TGTGCCACCAGCGGAGCGACCTGGACTAGCGCGAACAATGAGCAGTTCTTC.

This clonotype was recorded many times. The CDR3 sequence: CSARVRRNSIYEQYF. DNA for the CDR3: TGCAGTGCTAGGGTCCGTCGGAACAGCATTTACGAGCAGTACTTC. The chain links TRBV20-1 to TRBJ2-7; D gene unclear. This CDR3 is 15 amino acids long. CDR1 and CDR2 (germline): DFQATT, SNEGSKA (reference sequence). V dropped 3 bases and J dropped 4 bases, with 19 bases sitting between them.

This clonotype has just one count. This chain joins TRBV6-2 or TRBV6-3 and TRBJ1-1; a weak D match, TRBD1 (6 bases). The germline V and J ends were trimmed by 2 bases and 4 bases, with 14 bases remaining between them. Germline assignment: CDR1 MNHEY and CDR2 SVGEGT. This CDR3 is 15 amino acids long. CDR3 sequence reads: CASSYGTYRSTEAFF. In DNA form, the CDR3 reads TGTGCCAGCAGTTACGGGACATACCGTAGCACTGAAGCTTTCTTT.

This clonotype was seen a handful of times. V and J are TRBV12-3 or TRBV12-4 and TRBJ2-3, with D unresolved. CDR3 size: 12 residues. Trimming took off 6 bases at V and 2 bases at J, with 6 bases between the two ends. CDR3 DNA: TGTGCCAGCAGACCTCTCACAGATACGCAGTATTTT. Amino acids: CASRPLTDTQYF.

This clonotype was detected a few times. This chain links TRBV18 with TRBJ1-3; no definite D call. Germline CDR1 KGHSH, CDR2 LQKENI. The length of the CDR3 is 14 residues. Trimming took off 3 bases at V and 3 bases at J, with 9 bases between the two ends. DNA of the CDR3: TGTGCCAGCTCACCCGGTCGCCGTGGAAACACCATATATTTT. It specifies CASSPGRRGNTIYF.

Remarks on this clonotype: One end of the junction fails to match germline, which may point to a read error. The chain joins TRBV2 to TRBJ2-1, with 12 nucleotides matching TRBD2. Germline V gene data show CDR1 as SNHLY and CDR2 as FYNNEI. This CDR3 comprises 18 residues. This chain's CDR3 is CAISFWASGRAWDNEQFF. In nucleotides, the CDR3 is TGTGCCATCAGTTTTTGGGCTAGCGGGAGGGCCTGGGACAATGAGCAGTTCTTC.

The V gene is TRBV18, the J gene TRBJ2-7; D is undetermined. Germline V lookup: CDR1 KGHSH, CDR2 LQKENI. The CDR3 is 15 amino acids. Deletions cut 2 bases from V and 3 bases from J, with 14 bases between. As DNA, the CDR3 is TGTGCCAGCTCACCAGAGGTCCGAGCCAACTACGAGCAGTACTTC. This codes for CASSPEVRANYEQYF.

CDR3 nucleotides: TGCAGTGCTTACAGCGGGAGACCGAACGAGCAGTACTTC. This codes for CSAYSGRPNEQYF. The chain carries TRBV20-1 and TRBJ2-7; TRBD2 matches 8 bases. The CDR3 totals 13 residues. CDR1 is DFQATT and CDR2 is SNEGSKA in the germline V gene (reference sequence). The V gene end was trimmed by 5 bases and the J gene end by 5 bases; junction bases not matched to a gene: 8.

The sample holds a few counts of this clonotype. The chain has TRBV5-1 and TRBJ2-7; D unresolved. Trimming stripped 0 bases from V and 6 bases from J, with 25 bases between. From germline, CDR1 is SGHRS and CDR2 YFSETQ. The CDR3 totals 18 residues. This CDR3 reads CASSLDIGPGLLRGEQYF. The CDR3, as DNA: TGCGCCAGCAGCTTGGACATTGGGCCGGGTCTTCTACGTGGCGAGCAGTACTTC.

The chain links TRBV5-1 to TRBJ2-1, with D possibly being TRBD1 (6 bases). Trimming pared 0 bases from V and 9 bases from J, leaving 13 bases between. CDR1 is SGHRS and CDR2 is YFSETQ in the germline V gene. This CDR3 is 14 amino acids long. The CDR3 is CASSLVGRGGEQFF. The CDR3 nucleotides read TGCGCCAGCAGCTTGGTTGGACGAGGGGGTGAGCAGTTCTTC.

This clonotype has at least ten counts. The gene calls are TRBV12-3 or TRBV12-4 and TRBJ2-7, with a weak D call TRBD1 (6 bases). V lost 3 bases, J lost 1 base, and 16 bases lay in between. CDR3 length equals 16 residues. The CDR3 DNA reads TGTGCCAGCAGTTTGAGAGGAGCAGGGGTTTCCTACGAGCAGTACTTC. Its protein is CASSLRGAGVSYEQYF.

This clonotype was observed a handful of times. CDR3 nucleotide sequence: TGTGCCAGCAGCCTAGGACAGGGTGGCGGACAGACCCAGTACTTC. Its translation: CASSLGQGGGQTQYF. The chain links TRBV3-1 to TRBJ2-5, with 8 bases fitting TRBD1. Germline trimming cut 4 bases from V and 6 bases from J; bases unmatched to any gene: 10. CDR3 length: 15 residues. Germline V gives CDR1 LGHDT, CDR2 YNNKEL (reference sequence).

The chain uses TRBV4-2 and TRBJ2-6; TRBD1 matches 8 bases. Germline V gives CDR1 LGHNA, CDR2 YNFKEQ. This CDR3 is built from 21 residues. V shed 0 bases, J shed 0 bases, and the junction held 13 bases outside the gene matches. CDR3 sequence: CASSQDRRSGGASSGANVLTF. CDR3 sequence (DNA): TGTGCCAGCAGCCAAGATCGTCGGTCAGGGGGCGCCAGCTCTGGGGCCAACGTCCTGACTTTC.

This clonotype has just a few counts. The chain combines TRBV4-1 with TRBJ2-2, with D unresolved. Looked up from germline, CDR1 is MGHRA and CDR2 is YSYEKL. The CDR3 runs 15 residues. V was pared by 1 base and J by 5 bases, with 11 bases between. DNA for the CDR3: TGCGCCAGCAGCCAAGGAAGGCGGATAACCGGGGAGCTGTTTTTT. Translation gives CASSQGRRITGELFF.

This clonotype was counted at least ten times. The chain combines TRBV11-2 with TRBJ2-7; 11 positions match TRBD2. Trimming removed 5 bases from V and 2 bases from J; junction bases left unmatched: 5. CDR3 length equals 15 residues. Germline V lookup: CDR1 SGHAT, CDR2 FQNNGV. The CDR3 protein is CASSPGTSGTYEQYF. The CDR3 DNA reads TGTGCCAGCAGCCCCGGGACTAGCGGAACCTACGAGCAGTACTTC.

This clonotype has ten or more counts. The chain uses TRBV24-1 and TRBJ2-3, with 10 positions matching TRBD1. This CDR3 comprises 16 residues. V gave up 4 bases and J gave up 2 bases; unmatched junction bases: 5. Germline V CDR1 and CDR2: KGHDR, SFDVKD. The CDR3 region is CATSDLGQGDTDTQYF. DNA of the CDR3: TGTGCCACCAGTGACCTCGGACAGGGGGACACAGATACGCAGTATTTT.

This clonotype came up a few times. This chain connects TRBV24-1 to TRBJ2-3, with D uncertain. Germline V gene data show CDR1 as KGHDR and CDR2 as SFDVKD. V lost 11 bases and J 8 bases, leaving 4 bases between the germline ends. This CDR3 region has 8 residues. In DNA, the CDR3 is TGTGCCAACGCTACGCAGTATTTT. This encodes CANATQYF.

CDR3 sequence reads: CASRTSGRLDTQYF. The CDR3 DNA is TGTGCCAGCAGAACTAGCGGGAGGCTAGATACGCAGTATTTT. This chain links TRBV6-2 or TRBV6-3 with TRBJ2-3; 12 nucleotides agree with TRBD2. This CDR3 is built from 14 residues. From germline, CDR1 is MNHEY and CDR2 SVGEGT. With V trimmed by 6 bases and J by 5 bases, 3 bases remained unmatched.

This chain links TRBV29-1 with TRBJ2-7; D may match TRBD1 or TRBD2 (6 bases each). The V end was cut by 4 bases, the J end by 2 bases, with 12 bases between. The CDR3 runs 13 residues. Germline CDR1 reads SQVTM; CDR2 reads ANQGSEA. Here the CDR3 reads CSVGGARTYEQYF. DNA for the CDR3: TGCAGCGTTGGGGGGGCGAGAACCTACGAGCAGTACTTC.

In its sample, this clonotype was seen a few times. This chain joins TRBV29-1 and TRBJ2-7; D may be TRBD2 (6 bases). V was shortened by 4 bases and J by 0 bases, with 13 bases between the two germline ends. The CDR3 has 14 residues. Germline V CDR1 and CDR2: SQVTM, ANQGSEA. The CDR3 loop reads CSVVSGPSSYEQYF. CDR3 coding DNA: TGCAGCGTTGTAAGCGGGCCGAGCTCCTACGAGCAGTACTTC.

This chain connects TRBV6-1 to TRBJ2-2; 8 nucleotides agree with TRBD2. Germline CDR1 is MNHNS and CDR2 is SASEGT. After removal of 6 bases from V and 4 bases from J, the junction contained 10 bases not matched to a gene. The CDR3 consists of 16 residues. This CDR3 reads CASSSPGGRGTGELFF. CDR3 DNA: TGTGCCAGCAGCTCTCCGGGGGGGCGGGGCACCGGGGAGCTGTTTTTT.

The CDR3 region has the DNA TGTGCCAGCAGCCGCCTAGCGCTTGCAGAGACCCAGTACTTC. Encoded protein: CASSRLALAETQYF. The V gene is TRBV13, the J gene TRBJ2-5; D may be TRBD2 (6 bases). There are 14 residues in the CDR3. Germline-derived CDR1 and CDR2 are PRHDT and FYEKMQ (reference sequence). V lost 5 bases and J lost 4, with 14 bases in between. The full variable domain, rest sourced from reference TRBV13 and TRBJ2-5, is AAGVIQSPRHLIKEKRETATLKCYPIPRHDTVYWYQQGPGQDPQFLISFYEKMQSDKGSIPDRFSAQQFSDYHSELNMSSLELGDSALYFCASSRLALAETQYFGPGTRLLVL.

The V and J genes are TRBV6-1 and TRBJ2-7; unclear D gene. Trimming removed 1 base from V and 4 bases from J, with 5 bases in between. CDR3 length: 12 residues. Germline assignment: CDR1 MNHNS and CDR2 SASEGT. CDR3 sequence (DNA): TGTGCCAGCAGTGAAGGCTGGTACGAGCAGTACTTC. Encoded protein: CASSEGWYEQYF.

This clonotype was detected a few times. This sequence joins TRBV28 and TRBJ2-5, with 9 bases aligning to TRBD1. V dropped 7 bases and J dropped 9; count of bases not matched to a gene: 18. There are 16 residues in the CDR3. Looked up from germline, CDR1 is MDHEN and CDR2 is SYDVKM. CDR3 bases: TGTGCCAGCACCCCCCCGGGACAGGGACGGGTAAGGGCCCAGTACTTC. This translates into CASTPPGQGRVRAQYF.

This clonotype was observed a handful of times. The gene calls are TRBV6-5 and TRBJ2-5, with D possibly TRBD1 on 5 matching bases. CDR1 and CDR2 from the germline V gene are MNHEY and SVGAGI. The CDR3 extends over 13 amino acids. V shed 3 bases and J shed 4 bases, with 9 bases lying between them. CDR3 sequence reads: CASSYRTTETQYF. The CDR3 coding sequence is TGTGCCAGCAGTTATCGGACAACAGAGACCCAGTACTTC.